One TCR beta chain is described in this entry. The antigen is unknown. This specimen belongs to a study of T cells in localized non-small cell lung cancer. Study outcomes and limitations: Overall survival was longer when the density of T cells in the blood was higher. A median about 56 of the top 100 tumor clones appeared in adjacent lung.

Sequencing used immunoSEQ multiplex PCR; TCRdb keeps in-frame clones, though not all of them. The sample records 35,000 or so clones, around nine tenths being singletons. Trimming took 3 bases from V and 3 from J, leaving 11 bases between them. CDR3 size: 14 residues. Germline-derived CDR1 and CDR2 are MNHNS and SASEGT. The specimen was peripheral blood, collected before any cancer treatment. The sequence derives from a woman aged 35-75 years with stage I lung adenocarcinoma. V is TRBV6-1 and J is TRBJ1-1; TRBD1 is a possible D gene (5 bases). The CDR3 DNA follows: TGTGCCAGCAGTGACCAGGGAATTTACACTGAAGCTTTCTTT. Translated: CASSDQGIYTEAFF.